This TCR beta chain was profiled in a study of glioma-infiltrating T cells after dendritic cell vaccination. Study-wide points: Only a small number of patients had complete blood and tumor samples.

The length of the CDR3 is 14 residues. V gave up 5 bases and J gave up 3 bases; unmatched junction bases: 5. The germline V gene encodes CDR1 MDHEN and CDR2 SYDVKM. Points on this clone: Its target is unknown.

The primer mix had 60 V beta and 13 J beta primers. Only in-frame clones appear in the TCRdb table, and some are missing; sequencing was by immunoSEQ multiplex PCR. The table includes 55,000 to 70,000 clones, 80% to 85% detected once. All glioblastoma patients lacked an isocitrate dehydrogenase mutation. Specimen: blood, collected before dendritic cell vaccination. This receptor was taken from a human donor with glioblastoma. The chain couples TRBV28 to TRBJ1-2, with 8 bases lining up with TRBD1. CDR3 region: CASSQTGGYYGYTF. CDR3 coding DNA: TGTGCCAGCAGTCAAACAGGGGGGTACTATGGCTACACCTTC.